This is a list of T cell receptor beta chains from one sample in a study of molecular identifiers for immune sequencing clone quantification. MiXCR, run by TCRdb on the PCR reads, gives a single entry per CDR3 protein. The data show over 600,000 distinct CDR3 sequences, with 20% seen just once and 0.85% to 0.9% held by the top ten. Sequencing was carried out using naive CD8+ T cells from blood, with Jurkat cell RNA spiked in. The receptor source for this set is a human donor in good health. Some libraries in this study had Jurkat cell RNA spiked in. CDR3s include the opening cysteine and the closing phenylalanine or tryptophan. D genes are given only for firm matches. The size field is filled for only some rows; it gives once, few, many or a size class.

clone_size d_call j_call v_call cdr3_aa cdr3_nt
NA TRBD1 TRBJ2-5 TRBV4-1 CASSHAHTGGADFLETQYF TGCGCCAGCAGCCACGCTCATACAGGGGGCGCTGATTTTCTAGAGACCCAGTACTTC
many NA TRBJ1-1 TRBV12-3/TRBV12-4 CASSLVWGSEAFF TGTGCCAGCAGTTTAGTGTGGGGATCTGAAGCTTTCTTT
many NA TRBJ2-5 TRBV13 CASSWNPTSQETQYF TGTGCCAGCAGCTGGAACCCGACTTCTCAAGAGACCCAGTACTTC
few NA TRBJ1-1 TRBV27 CASSPGAPNTEAFF TGTGCCAGCAGTCCAGGGGCCCCGAACACTGAAGCTTTCTTT
many NA TRBJ2-1 TRBV11-3 CASSLAVGSYNEQFF TGTGCCAGCAGCTTAGCCGTGGGTTCCTACAATGAGCAGTTCTTC
few TRBD1 TRBJ1-2 TRBV9 CASSVEGGSNYGYTF TGTGCCAGCAGCGTAGAAGGGGGCTCAAACTATGGCTACACCTTC
many TRBD2 TRBJ2-7 TRBV7-2 CASSTGLAREQYF TGTGCCAGCAGCACGGGACTAGCGAGGGAGCAGTACTTC
many NA TRBJ2-5 TRBV6-1 CASSEIGGQGIIESPVKKTQYF TGTGCCAGCAGTGAAATTGGAGGGCAGGGGATCATCGAGTCCCCTGTTAAAAAAACCCAGTACTTC
many NA TRBJ2-5 TRBV20-1 CSARDTEAETQYF TGCAGTGCTAGAGATACGGAAGCAGAGACCCAGTACTTC
few TRBD2 TRBJ2-7 TRBV25-1 CASSEYKGLALYEQYF TGTGCCAGCAGTGAATATAAGGGACTAGCATTATACGAGCAGTACTTC
few NA TRBJ1-1 TRBV7-2 CASSYPLGGAFF TGTGCCAGCAGCTACCCTCTGGGGGGAGCTTTCTTT
many NA TRBJ1-5 TRBV12-3/TRBV12-4 CASVGQSNQPQHF TGTGCCAGCGTCGGACAGAGCAATCAGCCCCAGCATTTT
NA TRBD2 TRBJ2-3 TRBV30 CAWSVSSGGGDTQYF TGTGCCTGGAGTGTAAGTAGCGGGGGAGGAGATACGCAGTATTTT
many NA TRBJ2-3 TRBV5-6 CASSFQNTQYF TGTGCCAGCAGCTTTCAAAATACGCAGTATTTT
NA TRBD2 TRBJ2-1 TRBV12-3/TRBV12-4 CASSFPGGSNVQFF TGTGCCAGCAGTTTTCCGGGGGGGTCCAATGTGCAGTTCTTC
NA TRBD2 TRBJ2-1 TRBV15 CATASGTYNEQFF TGTGCCACCGCTAGCGGAACCTACAATGAGCAGTTCTTC
many TRBD2 TRBJ2-3 TRBV7-3 CASSLTAGGGDTQYF TGTGCCAGCAGCTTAACAGCGGGAGGGGGCGATACGCAGTATTTT
many TRBD1 TRBJ2-7 TRBV6-6 CASSWDRGSEQYF TGTGCCAGCAGTTGGGACAGGGGGTCCGAGCAGTACTTC
many TRBD2 TRBJ2-1 TRBV7-9 CASSSLAGGPAGQFF TGTGCCAGCAGCTCGCTAGCGGGAGGGCCGGCCGGGCAGTTCTTC
NA NA TRBJ2-2 TRBV24-1 CAASALDRNTGELFF TGTGCCGCCAGTGCCCTGGACAGAAACACCGGGGAGCTGTTTTTT
NA TRBD2 TRBJ2-7 TRBV20-1 CSARVSGLGFSYEQYF TGCAGTGCTAGAGTTTCGGGACTAGGTTTTTCCTACGAGCAGTACTTC
few TRBD1 TRBJ2-5 TRBV11-2 CASSPTGRKETQYF TGTGCCAGCAGCCCGACAGGGCGGAAAGAGACCCAGTACTTC
many TRBD2 TRBJ2-1 TRBV11-2 CASSLELAGGLEQFF TGTGCCAGCAGCTTAGAGCTAGCGGGGGGGCTTGAGCAGTTCTTC
many NA TRBJ2-3 TRBV29-1 CSAEGTGASTDTQYF TGCAGCGCCGAGGGGACGGGCGCTAGCACAGATACGCAGTATTTT
NA NA TRBJ2-7 TRBV2 CASSEDLGAPNEQYF TGTGCCAGCAGTGAAGATTTGGGGGCCCCTAACGAGCAGTACTTC
few NA TRBJ2-3 TRBV9 CASTAGGTALDTQYF TGTGCCTCCACCGCTGGGGGGACGGCTCTCGATACGCAGTATTTT